The TCR beta chain described here comes from a study of blood T cell repertoires in COVID-19. Across the study: COVID-19 samples collected from the United States, Italy and Spain covered acute and convalescent phases. T cells, B-cell-depleted T cells, or PBMCs provided the cDNA or gDNA that served as material.

How the authors handled the data: Nucleated cell counts were estimated from reference gene primer amplification. Sequencing was performed with immunoSEQ multiplex PCR; in TCRdb, only in-frame clones are kept and a portion is missing. The V and J calls and clone size come from that table; D and trimming were worked out from the DNA. The sample contains some 120,000 clones, 85% to 90% of which appear only once. The V gene lost 2 bases and the J gene lost 2 bases, with 12 bases spanning the gap. The length of the CDR3 is 15 residues. Germline values: CDR1 MNHEY, CDR2 SVGAGI. The genes are TRBV6-5 and TRBJ1-1; the D is unclear. The origin of this receptor is a man over 45 with acute or convalescent COVID-19. Source material: peripheral blood. The CDR3 loop reads CASSYQARLNTEAFF. DNA for the CDR3: TGTGCCAGCAGTTACCAGGCGCGCTTAAACACTGAAGCTTTCTTT.